The rows below give T cell receptor beta chains drawn from one sample of a study of glioma-infiltrating T cells. Via MiXCR, TCRdb re-called the multiplex PCR reads, giving one row per CDR3 protein. The table lists more than 350,000 distinct CDR3 sequences, roughly two fifths of them singletons. The sample comprised glioma tissue, nonneoplastic brain tissue, or PBMCs (not recorded which). These receptor sequences come from a human donor with low-grade glioma or glioblastoma, undergoing nonglioma brain surgery, or in good health (not recorded which). Each CDR3 is given with its conserved first and last residue. The order of the fields is CDR3 length, D gene, clone size, V gene, J gene, CDR3 protein, CDR3 DNA. D genes are given only for firm matches. Rows may omit the clone size; those that give it use once, few, many or a size class.

>16|TRBD2|-|TRBV5-4|TRBJ2-1
CASSLVAAGGGNEQFF
TGTGCCAGCAGCTTGGTCGCGGCGGGAGGTGGCAATGAGCAGTTCTTC
>14|-|-|TRBV5-1|TRBJ1-1
CASSPRDRHTEAFF
TGCGCCAGCAGCCCCCGGGACCGCCACACTGAAGCTTTCTTT
>13|-|-|TRBV7-6|TRBJ2-1
CASSSERTGEQFF
TGTGCCAGCAGCTCGGAACGGACCGGTGAGCAGTTCTTC
>14|-|-|TRBV7-6|TRBJ2-5
CASSRPGVVETQYF
TGTGCCAGCAGCCGGCCGGGGGTGGTGGAGACCCAGTACTTC
>15|-|-|TRBV5-1|TRBJ1-4
CASSPWTSTNEKLFF
TGCGCCAGCAGCCCATGGACGTCAACAAATGAAAAACTGTTTTTT
>15|-|-|TRBV2|TRBJ2-1
CASRAGLTSYNEQFF
TGTGCCAGCAGGGCCGGACTTACCTCCTACAATGAGCAGTTCTTC
>16|TRBD1|many|TRBV27|TRBJ2-3
CASSPWTGRVTDTQYF
TGTGCCAGCAGTCCCTGGACAGGGCGGGTGACAGATACGCAGTATTTT
>16|TRBD2|few|TRBV6-5|TRBJ2-2
CASSYSGLDGPGELFF
TGTGCCAGCAGTTACTCAGGACTAGATGGGCCCGGGGAGCTGTTTTTT
>16|-|-|TRBV3-1|TRBJ2-1
CASSQGRQARYNEQFF
TGTGCCAGCAGCCAAGGTCGGCAAGCGAGATACAATGAGCAGTTCTTC
>15|-|-|TRBV14|TRBJ2-7
CASSQEQADTYEQYF
TGTGCCAGCAGCCAAGAGCAAGCGGATACCTACGAGCAGTACTTC
>14|-|-|TRBV20-1|TRBJ2-1
CSTPPLRGEVEQFF
TGCAGTACGCCACCCCTTAGGGGAGAAGTTGAGCAGTTCTTC
>11|-|many|TRBV28|TRBJ1-4
CASSFGGKLFF
TGTGCCAGCAGTTTCGGTGGAAAACTGTTTTTT
>15|TRBD1|many|TRBV6-2/TRBV6-3|TRBJ2-7
CASRGTGQGTHEQYF
TGTGCCAGCAGGGGGACGGGACAGGGGACCCACGAGCAGTACTTC
>13|-|many|TRBV7-2|TRBJ2-5
CASSPRGQETQYF
TGTGCCAGCAGTCCCCGGGGCCAAGAGACCCAGTACTTC
>15|TRBD1|many|TRBV6-2/TRBV6-3|TRBJ1-2
CASSYWTGGPYGYTF
TGTGCCAGCAGTTACTGGACAGGGGGACCCTATGGCTACACCTTC
>14|TRBD1|few|TRBV7-2|TRBJ2-7
CASSLAQGIYEQYF
TGTGCCAGCAGCTTAGCACAGGGGATCTACGAGCAGTACTTC
>14|-|-|TRBV7-6|TRBJ1-1
CASSLATGYTEAFF
TGTGCCAGCAGCTTAGCGACAGGTTACACTGAAGCTTTCTTT
>16|TRBD1|-|TRBV24-1|TRBJ2-2
CATSDLGTGGTGELFF
TGTGCCACCAGTGATTTAGGGACAGGGGGAACCGGGGAGCTGTTTTTT